This T cell receptor beta chain was obtained from a study of T cell repertoires in cytomegalovirus infection. Regarding the study as a whole: In two of eight donors, the top clonotype was HLA-C-restricted CMV-specific.

TCRdb reanalysed the reads using MiXCR and keeps one entry per CDR3 protein. The data contain about 340,000 distinct CDR3 sequences, almost 30% of them seen just once; the ten biggest clones take up 20%. This clonotype was observed a handful of times. Its specificity is not known. V lost 1 base, J lost 3 bases, and 15 bases lay in between. Germline V gene sequence: CDR1 MNHEY, CDR2 SVGAGI. The CDR3 is 16 residues long. This chain links TRBV6-5 with TRBJ1-1; D is unresolved. The receptor was derived from a human donor in good health (CMV status not recorded). Some clones in this sample may be carry-over from other donors' samples. The input for sequencing was cultured PBMCs, taken from culture after CMV antigen stimulation. As DNA, the CDR3 is TGTGCCAGCAGTTACTTCAGGAGTCGGATGCACACTGAAGCTTTCTTT. Translating gives CASSYFRSRMHTEAFF.